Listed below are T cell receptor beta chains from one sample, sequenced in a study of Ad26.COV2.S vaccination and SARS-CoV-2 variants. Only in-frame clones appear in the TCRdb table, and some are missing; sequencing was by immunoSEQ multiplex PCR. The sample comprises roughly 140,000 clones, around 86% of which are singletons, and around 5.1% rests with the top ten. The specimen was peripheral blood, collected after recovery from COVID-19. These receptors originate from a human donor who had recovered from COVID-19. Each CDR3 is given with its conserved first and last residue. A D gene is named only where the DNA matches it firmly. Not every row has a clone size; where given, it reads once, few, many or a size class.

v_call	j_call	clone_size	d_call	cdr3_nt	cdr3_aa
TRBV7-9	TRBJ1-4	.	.	TGTGCCAGCAGCCGTTATAAGACAGCCACTAATGAAAAACTGTTTTTT	CASSRYKTATNEKLFF
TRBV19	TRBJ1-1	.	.	TGTGCCAGTAGCCCAGGACAGTTTTTCACTGAAGCTTTCTTT	CASSPGQFFTEAFF
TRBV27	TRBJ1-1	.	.	TGTGCCAGCAGCCTAGGTGGCGCCGACACTGAAGCTTTCTTT	CASSLGGADTEAFF
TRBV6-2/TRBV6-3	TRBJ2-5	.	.	TGTGCCAGCAGTGGGGGGCTACAAGAGACCCAGTACTTC	CASSGGLQETQYF
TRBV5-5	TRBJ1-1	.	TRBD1	TGTGCCAGCAGCTCCCCACAGGGGGCCTATAACACTGAAGCTTTCTTT	CASSSPQGAYNTEAFF
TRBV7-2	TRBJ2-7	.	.	TGTGCCAGCAGCTCCAGGGCACTCTACGAGCAGTACTTC	CASSSRALYEQYF
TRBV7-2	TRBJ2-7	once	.	TGTGCCAGCAGCTTAGAAGGGGCGGGCGAGCAGTACTTC	CASSLEGAGEQYF
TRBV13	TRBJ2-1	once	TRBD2	TGTGCCAGCAGCGTCAGTGGGACTATGTCCTACAATGAGCAGTTCTTC	CASSVSGTMSYNEQFF
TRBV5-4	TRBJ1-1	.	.	TGTGCCAGCAGCTTGGATGGCAGATCGACTGAAGCTTTCTTT	CASSLDGRSTEAFF
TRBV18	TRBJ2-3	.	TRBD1	TGTGCCAGCTCACGGACAGGGGGAGATACGCGGTATTTT	CASSRTGGDTRYF
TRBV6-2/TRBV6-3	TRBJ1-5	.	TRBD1	TGTGCCAGCAGCCATAGTCGACAGGGCGTGGGCAATCAGCCCCAGCATTTT	CASSHSRQGVGNQPQHF
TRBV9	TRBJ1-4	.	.	TGTGCCAGCAGCGTAGGTAGTGGTCGGGGGACTGAAAAACTGTTTTTT	CASSVGSGRGTEKLFF
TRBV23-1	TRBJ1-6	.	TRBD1	TGCGCCAGGGCCACGACCGGGCCCCGGGACAGGGGATTCTTAAAGTCACCCCTCCACTTT	CARATTGPRDRGFLKSPLHF
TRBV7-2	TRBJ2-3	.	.	TGTGCCAGCAGCTTAGCGCCCTCCATTGGCAGCGGGTTAGATACGCAGTATTTT	CASSLAPSIGSGLDTQYF
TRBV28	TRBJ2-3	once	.	TGTGCCAGCAGTTTAAGCGGGTCGGATACGCAGTATTTT	CASSLSGSDTQYF
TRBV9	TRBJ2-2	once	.	TGTGCCAGCAGCGTAGGGGACAACGGGGAGCTGTTTTTT	CASSVGDNGELFF
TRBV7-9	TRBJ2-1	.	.	TGTGCCAGCAGCTTCGGGACAACTGAGCAGTTCTTC	CASSFGTTEQFF
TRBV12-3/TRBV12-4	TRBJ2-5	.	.	TGTGCCAGCAGTAAATACCAAGAGACCCAGTACTTC	CASSKYQETQYF
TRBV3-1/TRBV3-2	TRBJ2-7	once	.	TGTGCCAGCAGCCAAGAACCAGGGTTGGTCTACGAGCAGTACTTC	CASSQEPGLVYEQYF
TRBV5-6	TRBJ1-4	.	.	TGTGCCAGCAGCTTGCAAGGGGGGCCAACAACTAATGAAAAACTGTTTTTT	CASSLQGGPTTNEKLFF
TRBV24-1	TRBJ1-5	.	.	TGTGCCACCAGTGATGCGAACGGGCTTGGTCAGCCCCAGCATTTT	CATSDANGLGQPQHF
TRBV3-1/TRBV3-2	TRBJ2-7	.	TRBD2	TGTGCCAGCAGCCGGGAGGGACCTCCCTACGAGCAGTACTTC	CASSREGPPYEQYF
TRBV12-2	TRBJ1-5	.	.	TGTGCAAGTCGCTTCCAAGACCGGACAGCCCTTAGGCCCCAGCATTTT	CASRFQDRTALRPQHF
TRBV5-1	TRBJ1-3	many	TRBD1	TGCGCCAGCAGCTCGACAGGGACGAGAAGTGGAAACACCATATATTTT	CASSSTGTRSGNTIYF
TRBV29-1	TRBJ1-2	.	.	TGCAGCGTTGAAGCCGCCGGTGCTAACTATGGCTACACCTTC	CSVEAAGANYGYTF
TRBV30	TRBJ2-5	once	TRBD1	TGTGCCTGTCTCCCTAGGACAGGGGGCGGAGGGCAAGAGACCCAGTACTTC	CACLPRTGGGGQETQYF
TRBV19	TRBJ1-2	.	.	TGTGCCAGTAGTAGGGCCCAATCGGATGGCTACACCTTC	CASSRAQSDGYTF
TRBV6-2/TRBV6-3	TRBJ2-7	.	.	TGTGCCAGCAGTTACCCTCCACGGGGGCTGGAGCAGTACTTC	CASSYPPRGLEQYF
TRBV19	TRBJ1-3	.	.	TGTGCCAGCCGGCTCGACTTCGCTGGAAACACCATATATTTT	CASRLDFAGNTIYF
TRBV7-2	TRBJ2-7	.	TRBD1	TGTGCCAGCAGCCCAAACAGGGGCGCAATCTACGAGCAGTACTTC	CASSPNRGAIYEQYF
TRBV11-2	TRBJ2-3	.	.	TGTGCCAGCAGCTCTAACACAGATACGCAGTATTTT	CASSSNTDTQYF
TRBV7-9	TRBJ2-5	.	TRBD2	TGTGCCAGCAGCCCCTCGGGACTAGCGGGGGGGCGAGAGACCCAGTACTTC	CASSPSGLAGGRETQYF
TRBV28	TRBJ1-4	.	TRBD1	TGTGCCAGCAGACAGGGGGTTTATGAAAAACTGTTTTTT	CASRQGVYEKLFF
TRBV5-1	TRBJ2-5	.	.	TGCGCCAGCAGCTTAGCGGCTCTCAGTCGCGAGACCCAGTACTTC	CASSLAALSRETQYF
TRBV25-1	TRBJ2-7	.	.	TGTGCCAGCAGTGATAGGGGAGCGGGTCGGACCTACGAGCAGTACTTC	CASSDRGAGRTYEQYF
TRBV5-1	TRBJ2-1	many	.	TGCGCCAGCAGCTTGGCGACAGGCGGTCACAATGAGCAGTTCTTC	CASSLATGGHNEQFF
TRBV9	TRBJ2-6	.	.	TGTGCCAGCAGCTCTAAGGGTGGCCCTGGGGCCAACGTCCTGACTTTC	CASSSKGGPGANVLTF
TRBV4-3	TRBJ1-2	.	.	TGCGCCAGCAGCCAAGAATGGGACAACCACTATGGCTACACCTTC	CASSQEWDNHYGYTF
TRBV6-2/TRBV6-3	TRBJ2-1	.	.	TGTGCCAGCAGTGACCGGGTCCCCCCCGAGAATGAGCAGTTCTTC	CASSDRVPPENEQFF
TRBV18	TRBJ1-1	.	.	TGTGCCAGCTCACCCACCGGGACAAACTTGAACACTGAAGCTTTCTTT	CASSPTGTNLNTEAFF
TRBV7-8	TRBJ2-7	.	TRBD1	TGTGCCAGCTTCGGGGTCGGACAGGGGGCGCGTGAGCAGTACTTC	CASFGVGQGAREQYF
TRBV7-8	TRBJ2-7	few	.	TGTGCCAGCAGCTTAAGGCGGTCCCAACCCTACGAGCAGTACTTC	CASSLRRSQPYEQYF
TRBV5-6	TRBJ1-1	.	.	TGTGCCAGCAGCTTGAGGCGGGTAATGAACACTGAAGCTTTCTTT	CASSLRRVMNTEAFF
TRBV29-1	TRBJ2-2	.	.	TGCAGCGTAGCTTCCGGGACCAAGGCCGGGGAGCTGTTTTTT	CSVASGTKAGELFF
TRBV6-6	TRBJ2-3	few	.	TGTGCCAGCAGTTACGGCCCAGGGCAGGGGAGAGATACGCAGTATTTT	CASSYGPGQGRDTQYF
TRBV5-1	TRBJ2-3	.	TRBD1	TGCGCCAGCACTCGACAGGGTAGCGCAGATACGCAGTATTTT	CASTRQGSADTQYF
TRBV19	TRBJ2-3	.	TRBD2	TGTGCCAGTAGTAGCTCGGGGGGGGATACGCAGTATTTT	CASSSSGGDTQYF
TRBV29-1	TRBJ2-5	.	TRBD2	TGCAGCTCCACCGGGACTAGCGCTGAAAACTGGTACTTC	CSSTGTSAENWYF
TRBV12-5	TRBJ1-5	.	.	TGTGCTAGTGGTGGGTCGGGAGGTGGGCAGCCCCAGCATTTT	CASGGSGGGQPQHF
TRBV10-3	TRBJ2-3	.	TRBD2	TGTGCCATCAGTGAGGCGGGGGGGGGCACAGATACGCAGTATTTT	CAISEAGGGTDTQYF
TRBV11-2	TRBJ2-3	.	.	TGTGCCAGCAGCTTGCAGGGCCCAGATACGCAGTATTTT	CASSLQGPDTQYF